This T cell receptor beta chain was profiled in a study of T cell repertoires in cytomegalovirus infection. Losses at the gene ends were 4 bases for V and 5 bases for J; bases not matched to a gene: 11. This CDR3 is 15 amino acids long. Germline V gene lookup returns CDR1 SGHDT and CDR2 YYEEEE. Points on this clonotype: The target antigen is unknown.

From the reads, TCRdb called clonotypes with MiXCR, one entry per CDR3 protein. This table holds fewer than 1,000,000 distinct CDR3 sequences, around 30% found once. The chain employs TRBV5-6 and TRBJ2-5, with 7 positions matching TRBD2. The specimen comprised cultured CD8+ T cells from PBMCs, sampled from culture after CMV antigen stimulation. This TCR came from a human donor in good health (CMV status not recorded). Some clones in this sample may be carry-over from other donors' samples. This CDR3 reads CASSPGRLAKETQYF. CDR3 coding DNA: TGTGCCAGCAGCCCCGGGAGGCTAGCAAAGGAGACCCAGTACTTC.